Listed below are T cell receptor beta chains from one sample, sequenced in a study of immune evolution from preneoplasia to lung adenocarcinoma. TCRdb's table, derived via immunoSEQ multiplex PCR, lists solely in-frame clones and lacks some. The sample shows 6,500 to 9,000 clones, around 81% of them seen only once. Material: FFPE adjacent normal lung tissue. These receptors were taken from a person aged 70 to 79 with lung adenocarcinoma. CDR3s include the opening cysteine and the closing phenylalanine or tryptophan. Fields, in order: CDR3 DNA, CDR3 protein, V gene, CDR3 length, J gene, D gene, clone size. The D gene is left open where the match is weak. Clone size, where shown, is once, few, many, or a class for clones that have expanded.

DNA: TGTGCCTGGAGTGTTAGCGGGGGCTGGGATACGCAGTATTTT
CDR3: CAWSVSGGWDTQYF
V: TRBV30
length: 14
J: TRBJ2-3
D: TRBD2
size: NA

DNA: TGCGCCAGCAGCAAAGGACAGTCGGGGAACACTGAAGCTTTCTTT
CDR3: CASSKGQSGNTEAFF
V: TRBV5-1
length: 15
J: TRBJ1-1
D: NA
size: NA

DNA: TGTGCCAGCACCTCCCAGGGACTAAACTATGGCTACACCTTC
CDR3: CASTSQGLNYGYTF
V: TRBV2
length: 14
J: TRBJ1-2
D: NA
size: NA

DNA: TGCGCCAGCAGCACAGAGGGGCAGAGGACTGAAGCTTTCTTT
CDR3: CASSTEGQRTEAFF
V: TRBV4-1
length: 14
J: TRBJ1-1
D: NA
size: NA

DNA: TGTGCCAGCAGCCATTTACAGGGAAGCAGTGAAGCTTTCTTT
CDR3: CASSHLQGSSEAFF
V: TRBV14
length: 14
J: TRBJ1-1
D: NA
size: few

DNA: TGCAGCTTTTGGACTAGCGGGGCCACAGATACGCAGTATTTT
CDR3: CSFWTSGATDTQYF
V: TRBV29-1
length: 14
J: TRBJ2-3
D: TRBD2
size: NA

DNA: TGTGCCAGCACCCAAGGCCGGACTAGCGAGACCCAGTACTTC
CDR3: CASTQGRTSETQYF
V: TRBV7-6
length: 14
J: TRBJ2-5
D: TRBD2
size: NA

DNA: TGTGCCAGCATGGAGGTCGCCGAGCAGTACTTC
CDR3: CASMEVAEQYF
V: TRBV2
length: 11
J: TRBJ2-7
D: NA
size: NA

DNA: TGTGCCAGCAGCTCTTTGCAAGAAGCTTTCTTT
CDR3: CASSSLQEAFF
V: TRBV7-9
length: 11
J: TRBJ1-1
D: NA
size: few

DNA: TGTGCCAGCAGTGAACGGAACTATGGCTACACCTTC
CDR3: CASSERNYGYTF
V: TRBV6-1
length: 12
J: TRBJ1-2
D: NA
size: NA

DNA: TGTGCCAGCAGCTTACGGCCTAGCGGGGACCAAGAGACCCAGTACTTC
CDR3: CASSLRPSGDQETQYF
V: TRBV11-1
length: 16
J: TRBJ2-5
D: TRBD2
size: NA

DNA: TGTGCCAGCAGCCAAGGTGACAGGGCGACTAATGAAAAACTGTTTTTT
CDR3: CASSQGDRATNEKLFF
V: TRBV4-2
length: 16
J: TRBJ1-4
D: TRBD1
size: NA

DNA: TGTGCCACCAGCAGAGAGACTAGCGGGAGAGGGACCGGGGAGCTGTTTTTT
CDR3: CATSRETSGRGTGELFF
V: TRBV15
length: 17
J: TRBJ2-2
D: TRBD2
size: large

DNA: TGCGCCAGCAGCTTGGCCCTCGGCAGAGGCCCCGCTGGCTACACCTTC
CDR3: CASSLALGRGPAGYTF
V: TRBV5-1
length: 16
J: TRBJ1-2
D: NA
size: NA

DNA: TGTGCCAGCACCTATTACAATGAGCAGTTCTTC
CDR3: CASTYYNEQFF
V: TRBV28
length: 11
J: TRBJ2-1
D: NA
size: few

DNA: TGTGCCAGCTCGACAGGCTACAATGAGCAGTTCTTC
CDR3: CASSTGYNEQFF
V: TRBV9
length: 12
J: TRBJ2-1
D: NA
size: once

DNA: TGCAGCGCCTTGACAGGGACCTATGGCTACACCTTC
CDR3: CSALTGTYGYTF
V: TRBV29-1
length: 12
J: TRBJ1-2
D: TRBD1
size: NA

DNA: TGTGCCAGCAGCGTAGACGGCCTTAACTATGGCTACACCTTC
CDR3: CASSVDGLNYGYTF
V: TRBV9
length: 14
J: TRBJ1-2
D: NA
size: NA

DNA: TGCAGCGTTGAAGATCTGGGGCCCTACGGCTACACCTTC
CDR3: CSVEDLGPYGYTF
V: TRBV29-1
length: 13
J: TRBJ1-2
D: NA
size: NA

DNA: TGTGCCACCAGCAGACAGACAGGGTCGGGTGAAAAACTGTTTTTT
CDR3: CATSRQTGSGEKLFF
V: TRBV15
length: 15
J: TRBJ1-4
D: TRBD1
size: NA

DNA: TGCGCCAGCAGCTTGACTAGCGGGGGAGCTTACCAAGAGACCCAGTACTTC
CDR3: CASSLTSGGAYQETQYF
V: TRBV5-1
length: 17
J: TRBJ2-5
D: TRBD2
size: NA

DNA: TGTGCCATCAGTGAGGTCTACAATGAGCAGTTCTTC
CDR3: CAISEVYNEQFF
V: TRBV10-3
length: 12
J: TRBJ2-1
D: NA
size: NA

DNA: TGCAGCGTTGATGTGGACAGCTCCTACAATGAGCAGTTCTTC
CDR3: CSVDVDSSYNEQFF
V: TRBV29-1
length: 14
J: TRBJ2-1
D: NA
size: NA

DNA: TGTGCCAGCAGCTTACAGGGCCTGAACACTGAAGCTTTCTTT
CDR3: CASSLQGLNTEAFF
V: TRBV7-3
length: 14
J: TRBJ1-1
D: NA
size: few

DNA: TGTGCCAGCAGCTTGGGGGGAACGGGACAAGATGAAAAACTGTTTTTT
CDR3: CASSLGGTGQDEKLFF
V: TRBV5-4
length: 16
J: TRBJ1-4
D: NA
size: once

DNA: TGTGCCAGTAGTATGGTGGCAGGGGCCGAGCAGTACTTC
CDR3: CASSMVAGAEQYF
V: TRBV19
length: 13
J: TRBJ2-7
D: NA
size: NA

DNA: TGTGCCAGCAGCGTTTCACCCATACCAACTCATGGCTACACCTTC
CDR3: CASSVSPIPTHGYTF
V: TRBV9
length: 15
J: TRBJ1-2
D: NA
size: NA

DNA: TGCAGCGTTGAAGCGGTCTCTGGAAACACCATATATTTT
CDR3: CSVEAVSGNTIYF
V: TRBV29-1
length: 13
J: TRBJ1-3
D: NA
size: NA

DNA: TGTGCCAGCAGTTTAAAGGTGAACACTGAAGCTTTCTTT
CDR3: CASSLKVNTEAFF
V: TRBV28
length: 13
J: TRBJ1-1
D: NA
size: NA

DNA: TGTGCCAGCAGCTTGGGCGGTCCAGTCCAAATTGAGCAGTTCTTC
CDR3: CASSLGGPVQIEQFF
V: TRBV5-4
length: 15
J: TRBJ2-1
D: NA
size: NA

DNA: TGCGCCAGCAGCCAAGGCGTCGGTTACACTGAAGCTTTCTTT
CDR3: CASSQGVGYTEAFF
V: TRBV4-1
length: 14
J: TRBJ1-1
D: NA
size: NA

DNA: TGTGCCAGCAGTGGACTAGCGGGGGGCAATGAGCAGTTCTTC
CDR3: CASSGLAGGNEQFF
V: TRBV6-4
length: 14
J: TRBJ2-1
D: TRBD2
size: few

DNA: TGTGCCAGCAGTTACGGGGGGTACTACGAGCAGTACTTC
CDR3: CASSYGGYYEQYF
V: TRBV6-6
length: 13
J: TRBJ2-7
D: NA
size: NA

DNA: TGTGCCAGCAGCCGCCGAGCGGGGGGCAGCTCCTACGAGCAGTACTTC
CDR3: CASSRRAGGSSYEQYF
V: TRBV7-2
length: 16
J: TRBJ2-7
D: TRBD2
size: NA

DNA: TGTGCCAGCTCGACCGGTCGGACAGGGACCGGGGAGCTGTTTTTT
CDR3: CASSTGRTGTGELFF
V: TRBV18
length: 15
J: TRBJ2-2
D: TRBD1
size: NA

DNA: TGTGCCAGCAGCCGAACAGCGGATTCCTACGAGCAGTACTTC
CDR3: CASSRTADSYEQYF
V: TRBV11-3
length: 14
J: TRBJ2-7
D: NA
size: few

DNA: TGTGCCAGCAGCTTCGGGACAGCAACCGGGGAGCTGTTTTTT
CDR3: CASSFGTATGELFF
V: TRBV7-8
length: 14
J: TRBJ2-2
D: TRBD1
size: NA

DNA: TGTGCCAGCAGCAGGACAGGGGGGTTAGGCTACACCTTC
CDR3: CASSRTGGLGYTF
V: TRBV7-3
length: 13
J: TRBJ1-2
D: TRBD1
size: NA

DNA: TGTGCCAGCATGGCGGGAAATCGAGATACGCAGTATTTT
CDR3: CASMAGNRDTQYF
V: TRBV7-9
length: 13
J: TRBJ2-3
D: NA
size: NA

DNA: TGTGCCAGCAGTTCTGGCAGGGGGCTAGGCTACACCTTC
CDR3: CASSSGRGLGYTF
V: TRBV6-5
length: 13
J: TRBJ1-2
D: TRBD1
size: NA

DNA: TGTGCCAGCAGCGAGCCGGGATTCGAAGCTTTCTTT
CDR3: CASSEPGFEAFF
V: TRBV28
length: 12
J: TRBJ1-1
D: NA
size: NA

DNA: TGCGCCACCTCTCATGGGGTGGGCACCGGGGAGCTGTTTTTT
CDR3: CATSHGVGTGELFF
V: TRBV5-1
length: 14
J: TRBJ2-2
D: NA
size: NA

DNA: TGTGCCAGTGGACAGCAACAGTACCAAGAGACCCAGTACTTC
CDR3: CASGQQQYQETQYF
V: TRBV21-1
length: 14
J: TRBJ2-5
D: NA
size: NA

DNA: TGTGCCAGCAATTCAAACTTGAACACTGAAGCTTTCTTT
CDR3: CASNSNLNTEAFF
V: TRBV2
length: 13
J: TRBJ1-1
D: NA
size: NA

DNA: TGTGCCAGCTCGCAGGGCAACACTGAAGCTTTCTTT
CDR3: CASSQGNTEAFF
V: TRBV5-4
length: 12
J: TRBJ1-1
D: NA
size: NA

DNA: TGTGCCAGCAGTCAACAGCTAACTCGGGTCTACGAGCAGTACTTC
CDR3: CASSQQLTRVYEQYF
V: TRBV11-2
length: 15
J: TRBJ2-7
D: NA
size: NA